These T cell receptor beta chains were read from a single sample in a study of CD8 T cells in ankylosing spondylitis. TCRdb reanalysed the 5' RACE reads using MiXCR and keeps one entry per CDR3 protein. The repertoire holds about 190,000 distinct CDR3 sequences, with over 10% as singletons. The sample taken for sequencing was blood, either unsorted or a sorted T cell fraction (not recorded which). Receptor source: a female donor with ankylosing spondylitis or in good health (not recorded which). CDR3s include the opening cysteine and the closing phenylalanine or tryptophan.

TRBJ1-5 TRBV18 CASSLQWSNQPQHF
TRBJ1-1 TRBV19 CASSIGGEGTEAFF
TRBJ2-7 TRBV12-3/TRBV12-4 CASSPPGGGVRIHEQYF
TRBJ2-2 TRBV29-1 CSVDPRSTGELFF
TRBJ2-1 TRBV12-3/TRBV12-4 CASSLGVFEQFF
TRBJ1-5 TRBV20-1 CSARDGRNSNQPQHF
TRBJ1-5 TRBV30 CAWRDRPSQPQHF
TRBJ2-2 TRBV4-2 CASSQDGLTGELFF
TRBJ1-5 TRBV7-2 CASSSEMAQPQHF
TRBJ2-2 TRBV20-1 CSARDGGNPGTGELFF
TRBJ2-5 TRBV10-3 CVIGASSAGGGETQYF
TRBJ1-1 TRBV12-3/TRBV12-4 CASSNGDRNTEAFF
TRBJ2-3 TRBV5-1 CASSLWAESTDTQYF
TRBJ2-1 TRBV5-1 CASSPGVPPNNEQFF
TRBJ1-1 TRBV23-1 CASSQSSGTGPMNTEAFF
TRBJ1-2 TRBV7-2 CASSLQGAHGYTF
TRBJ2-2 TRBV20-1 CSASGNPNTGELFF
TRBJ1-3 TRBV28 CASSLIASARSGNTIYF
TRBJ2-1 TRBV20-1 CSARARGGLEANEQFF